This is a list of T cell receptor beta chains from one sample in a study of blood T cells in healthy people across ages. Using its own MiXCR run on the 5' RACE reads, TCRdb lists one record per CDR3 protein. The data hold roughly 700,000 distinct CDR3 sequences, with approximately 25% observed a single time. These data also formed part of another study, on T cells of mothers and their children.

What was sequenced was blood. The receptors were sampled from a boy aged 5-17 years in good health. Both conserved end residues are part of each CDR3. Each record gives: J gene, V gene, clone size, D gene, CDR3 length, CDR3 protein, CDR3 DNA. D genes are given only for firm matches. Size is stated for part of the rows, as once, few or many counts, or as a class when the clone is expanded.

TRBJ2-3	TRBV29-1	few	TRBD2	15	CSPGLAGGSTDTQYF	TGCAGCCCTGGTTTGGCGGGGGGGAGTACAGATACGCAGTATTTT
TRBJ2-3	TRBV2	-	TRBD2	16	CASSPGTSGVADTQYF	TGTGCCAGCAGTCCCGGGACTAGCGGGGTAGCAGATACGCAGTATTTT
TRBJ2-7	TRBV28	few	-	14	CASTTLRSTYEQYF	TGTGCCAGCACGACGCTTCGATCCACCTACGAGCAGTACTTC
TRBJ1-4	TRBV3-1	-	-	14	CASSQEAGVRKLFF	TGTGCCAGCAGCCAAGAAGCAGGCGTAAGAAAACTGTTTTTT
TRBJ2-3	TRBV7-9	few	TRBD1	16	CASSAQDRGETDTQYF	TGTGCCAGCAGCGCTCAGGACAGGGGAGAAACAGATACGCAGTATTTT
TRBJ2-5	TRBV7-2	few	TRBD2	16	CAGSLDPGGPGETQYF	TGTGCCGGCAGCTTAGATCCGGGGGGGCCGGGAGAGACCCAGTACTTC
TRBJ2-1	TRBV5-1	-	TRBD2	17	CASSPESDSAGGNEQFF	TGCGCCAGCAGCCCCGAATCGGACTCAGCCGGGGGGAATGAGCAGTTCTTC
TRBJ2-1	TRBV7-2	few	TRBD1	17	CASSLPGGTGLSNEQFF	TGTGCCAGCAGCCTCCCTGGCGGGACAGGATTGAGCAATGAGCAGTTCTTC
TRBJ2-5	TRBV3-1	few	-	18	CASSQDGGATYRVETQYF	TGTGCCAGCAGCCAAGACGGAGGGGCCACCTATCGGGTGGAGACCCAGTACTTC
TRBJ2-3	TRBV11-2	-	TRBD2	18	CASSSGTSGGTQADTQYF	TGTGCCAGCAGCTCTGGGACTAGCGGGGGGACTCAAGCAGATACGCAGTATTTT
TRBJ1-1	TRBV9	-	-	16	CASSVDAGVGDTEAFF	TGTGCCAGCAGCGTAGACGCAGGGGTCGGGGACACTGAAGCTTTCTTT
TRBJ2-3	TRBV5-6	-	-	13	CASSFYTTDTQYF	TGTGCCAGCAGCTTTTACACCACAGATACGCAGTATTTT
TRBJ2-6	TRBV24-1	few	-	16	CATSDQTSPGANVLTF	TGTGCCACCAGTGATCAGACAAGCCCTGGGGCCAACGTCCTGACTTTC
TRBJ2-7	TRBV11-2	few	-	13	CASGIQGSYEQYF	TGTGCCAGCGGGATCCAGGGCTCCTACGAGCAGTACTTC
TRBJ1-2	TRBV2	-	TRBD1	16	CASSILRTGQEDGYTF	TGTGCCAGCAGTATACTCCGGACAGGCCAAGAGGATGGCTACACCTTC
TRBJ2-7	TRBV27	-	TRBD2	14	CASGPGTSEHEQYF	TGTGCCAGCGGGCCCGGGACTAGCGAGCACGAGCAGTACTTC
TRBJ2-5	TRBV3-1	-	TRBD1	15	CASSQEDRAAETQYF	TGTGCCAGCAGCCAAGAGGACAGGGCCGCAGAGACCCAGTACTTC
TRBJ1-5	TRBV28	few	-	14	CASRGTGFNQPQHF	TGTGCCAGCAGGGGAACAGGTTTCAATCAGCCCCAGCATTTT
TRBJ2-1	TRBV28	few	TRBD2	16	CASSTLGLAAWNEQFF	TGTGCCAGCAGCACCTTGGGACTAGCGGCCTGGAATGAGCAGTTCTTC
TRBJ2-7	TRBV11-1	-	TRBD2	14	CASSFQSGDYEQYF	TGTGCCAGCAGCTTCCAGAGCGGGGACTACGAGCAGTACTTC
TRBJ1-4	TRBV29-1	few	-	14	CSVEDYQGNEKLFF	TGCAGCGTTGAAGATTACCAGGGAAATGAAAAACTGTTTTTT
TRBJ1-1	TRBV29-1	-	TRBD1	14	CSVMLSAGGTEPFF	TGCAGCGTGATGCTTTCGGCAGGGGGTACTGAACCTTTCTTT
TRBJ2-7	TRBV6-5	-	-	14	CASQPVLSSYEQYF	TGTGCCAGCCAGCCAGTCCTCAGCTCCTACGAGCAGTACTTC
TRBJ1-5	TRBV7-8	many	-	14	CASSLGGFNQPQHF	TGTGCCAGCAGCTTAGGAGGTTTTAATCAGCCCCAGCATTTT
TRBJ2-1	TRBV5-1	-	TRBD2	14	CASSLLAGVNEQFF	TGCGCCAGCAGCCTTCTAGCGGGGGTAAATGAGCAGTTCTTC
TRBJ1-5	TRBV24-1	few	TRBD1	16	CATSDPRTGGNQPQHF	TGTGCCACCAGTGATCCTAGGACAGGGGGTAATCAGCCCCAGCATTTT
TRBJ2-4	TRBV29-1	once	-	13	CSALQGAVNIQYF	TGCAGCGCGCTTCAGGGCGCGGTAAACATTCAGTACTTC
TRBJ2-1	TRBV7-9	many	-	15	CASSPPGASYNEQFF	TGTGCCAGCAGCCCCCCTGGGGCTTCCTACAATGAGCAGTTCTTC
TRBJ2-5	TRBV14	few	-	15	CASSPIVVSQETQYF	TGTGCCAGCAGCCCAATCGTGGTGTCCCAAGAGACCCAGTACTTC
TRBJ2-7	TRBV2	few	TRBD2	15	CASSSRTSGLYEQYF	TGTGCCAGCAGTTCCCGGACTAGCGGTCTATACGAGCAGTACTTC
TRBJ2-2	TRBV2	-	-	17	CASSEKRASPNTGELFF	TGTGCCAGCAGTGAAAAGCGGGCCTCCCCTAACACCGGGGAGCTGTTTTTT
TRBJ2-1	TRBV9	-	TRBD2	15	CASNFGGAGGNEQFF	TGTGCCAGCAACTTCGGGGGGGCCGGTGGTAATGAGCAGTTCTTC
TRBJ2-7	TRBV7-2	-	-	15	CASSAANDRYYEQYF	TGTGCCAGCAGCGCAGCGAACGACAGATACTACGAGCAGTACTTC
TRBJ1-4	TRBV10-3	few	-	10	CAISRIRLFF	TGTGCCATCAGTCGGATTAGACTGTTTTTT
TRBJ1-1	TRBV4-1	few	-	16	CASSPRSAGGYTEAFF	TGCGCCAGCAGCCCCCGGTCGGCAGGAGGTTACACTGAAGCTTTCTTT